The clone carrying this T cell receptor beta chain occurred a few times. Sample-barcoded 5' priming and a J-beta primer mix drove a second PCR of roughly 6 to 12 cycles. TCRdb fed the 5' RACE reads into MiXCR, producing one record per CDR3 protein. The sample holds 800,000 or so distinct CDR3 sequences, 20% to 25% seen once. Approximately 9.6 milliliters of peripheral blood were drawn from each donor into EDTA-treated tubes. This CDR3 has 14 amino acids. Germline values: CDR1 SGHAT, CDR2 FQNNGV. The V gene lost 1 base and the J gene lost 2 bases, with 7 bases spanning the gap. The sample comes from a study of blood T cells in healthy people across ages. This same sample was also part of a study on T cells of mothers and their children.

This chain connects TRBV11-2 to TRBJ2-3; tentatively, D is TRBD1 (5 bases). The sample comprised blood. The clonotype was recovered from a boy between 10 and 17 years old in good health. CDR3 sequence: CASSLGQYTDTQYF. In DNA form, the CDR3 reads TGTGCCAGCAGCTTAGGACAGTACACAGATACGCAGTATTTT.